The T cell receptor (beta chain) under discussion was sequenced for a study of cytomegalovirus exposure and HLA in healthy donors. Overall study findings and caveats: 16,951 TCR beta sequences were associated with HLA alleles at 0.05 false discovery rate in a later analysis. Three of the chains that were CMV-associated were confirmed in vitro to be specific for CMV antigens.

The germline V gene has CDR1 MNHEY and CDR2 SMNVEV (reference sequence). V lost 1 base and J 0 bases, leaving 6 bases between the germline ends. This CDR3 has 15 residues. As regards this clone: Antigen: not known. Other DNA sequences from this sample encode an identical CDR3 as well.

The PCR contained 60 Vbeta and 13 Jbeta primers. Repertoires were generated with immunoSEQ multiplex PCR, while TCRdb's copy carries only in-frame clones and drops some. The sample includes under 150,000 clones, 60% to 80% of them seen just once. Sequenced material: PBMCs. The V call is TRBV27, the J call TRBJ1-4; D possibly corresponds to TRBD1 (5 bases). The clonotype comes from a woman aged 55-70 years in good health and CMV-seropositive. Written as DNA, the CDR3 is TGTGCCAGCAGTTTATTGACAGCAACTAATGAAAAACTGTTTTTT. Translation gives CASSLLTATNEKLFF.